This is a list of T cell receptor beta chains from one sample in a study of OX40 agonist ivuxolimab in advanced cancers. Clones were sequenced by immunoSEQ multiplex PCR, and TCRdb holds only the in-frame ones, with some missing. The sample yields over 65,000 clones, 70% to 90% seen once. The specimen was CD4+ or CD8+ T cells sorted from blood, collected in a trial of the OX40 agonist ivuxolimab. Every receptor here comes from an adult with an advanced solid tumor such as melanoma, head and neck, liver or kidney cancer. The CDR3 runs from the conserved cysteine through the conserved F or W. D genes are given only for firm matches. Clone size is stated in some rows and not others, as once, few, many or a class when expanded.

v_gene	j_gene	abundance	len	d_gene	CDR3nt	CDR3aa
TRBV6-6	TRBJ2-7	-	16	TRBD2	TGTGCCAGCAGGGACCAGGGTAGAGCGGGGTTAGGCGAGCAGTACTTC	CASRDQGRAGLGEQYF
TRBV6-1	TRBJ2-7	-	12	-	TGTGCCAGTCTAGACAGACTCTACGAGCAGTACTTC	CASLDRLYEQYF
TRBV7-2	TRBJ2-7	-	15	-	TGTGCCAGCAGCTTAGTTAGTGGGGGGACCTACGAGCAGTACTTC	CASSLVSGGTYEQYF
TRBV7-9	TRBJ1-1	-	13	-	TGTGCCAGCAGCCAAATGGGGAGGGGCCAAGCTTTCTTT	CASSQMGRGQAFF
TRBV10-3	TRBJ2-7	-	14	TRBD1	TGTGCCACAGCTCGGACAGGGGGCGCTTACGAGCAGTACTTC	CATARTGGAYEQYF
TRBV7-9	TRBJ2-5	-	17	TRBD2	TGTGCCAGCAGCAAAGCTAGCGGGGGGCTAATGGGAGAGACCCAGTACTTC	CASSKASGGLMGETQYF
TRBV7-2	TRBJ1-1	-	12	-	TGTGCCAGCAGCTTCAGGGACACTGAAGCTTTCTTT	CASSFRDTEAFF
TRBV2	TRBJ2-2	-	14	TRBD1	TGTGCCAGCGGACAGGGTCTAGACACCGGGGAGCTGTTTTTT	CASGQGLDTGELFF
TRBV2	TRBJ2-7	-	13	-	TGTGCCAGCAGACTTGACGGAACCTACGAGCAGTACTTC	CASRLDGTYEQYF
TRBV19	TRBJ1-3	-	18	-	TGTGCCAGTAGTAGGCGCGGGGCCCAGACCTCCTCTGGAAACACCATATATTTT	CASSRRGAQTSSGNTIYF
TRBV5-1	TRBJ1-2	-	16	TRBD1	TGCGCCAGCAGCTCCCGCCTTGATCAGGGGGCGGGAGGCTACACCTTC	CASSSRLDQGAGGYTF
TRBV28	TRBJ1-1	-	16	TRBD1	TGTGCCAGCAGTCGGGCTGGGACAGGGGGCGGGAGTGAAGCTTTCTTT	CASSRAGTGGGSEAFF
TRBV2	TRBJ2-1	-	11	-	TGTGCCAGCAGTCAATACAATGAGCAGTTCTTC	CASSQYNEQFF
TRBV5-4	TRBJ2-6	few	15	-	TGTGCCAGCATGAGTGTAGCCTCTGGGGCCAACGTCCTGACTTTC	CASMSVASGANVLTF
TRBV10-3	TRBJ1-3	-	15	-	TGTGCCATCAGTGATTCCGCACGTAAAGTCAACACCATATATTTT	CAISDSARKVNTIYF
TRBV19	TRBJ1-2	-	14	TRBD1	TGTGCCAGCAGCATAGACAGGGAGGTAAATGGCTACACCTTC	CASSIDREVNGYTF
TRBV9	TRBJ2-1	-	14	-	TGTGCCAGCAGCGTAAGGGCTACTTACAATGAGCAGTTCTTC	CASSVRATYNEQFF
TRBV5-1	TRBJ1-1	-	13	-	TGCGCCAGCAGCTACTTCGGGGACGCTGAAGCTTTCTTT	CASSYFGDAEAFF
TRBV5-1	TRBJ2-3	-	16	TRBD2	TGCGCCAGCAGCGTTTATCAAAGCGGGACTTCAGATACGCAGTATTTT	CASSVYQSGTSDTQYF
TRBV9	TRBJ2-2	-	15	TRBD2	TGTGCCAGCAGCGTAGCGGGGGGGAACACCGGGGAGCTGTTTTTT	CASSVAGGNTGELFF
TRBV7-2	TRBJ2-1	-	13	-	TGTGCCAGCAGCACCTACTCCTACAATGAGCAGTTCTTC	CASSTYSYNEQFF
TRBV15	TRBJ1-5	-	15	-	TGTGCCACCAGCAGAGGGCAGGGTAGTCATCAGCCCCAGCATTTT	CATSRGQGSHQPQHF
TRBV5-1	TRBJ2-1	-	15	TRBD2	TGCGCCAGCAGCCGCGGACTAGCGGGGGACAATGAGCAGTTCTTC	CASSRGLAGDNEQFF
TRBV11-3	TRBJ2-2	once	13	-	TGTGCCAGCACCCCCGGGAACACCGGGGAGCTGTTTTTT	CASTPGNTGELFF
TRBV2	TRBJ1-4	-	15	-	TGTGCCAGCACTACAGCCTTCACAACTAATGAAAAACTGTTTTTT	CASTTAFTTNEKLFF
TRBV5-1	TRBJ2-5	-	13	-	TGCGCCAGCAGCTTGTCGCCCGGAGAGACCCAGTACTTC	CASSLSPGETQYF
TRBV4-1	TRBJ1-2	-	17	-	TGCGCCAGCAGCCAAGGAGGGCGGGGAATTGGGACCTATGGCTACACCTTC	CASSQGGRGIGTYGYTF
TRBV30	TRBJ1-5	once	15	TRBD1	TGTGCCTGGAGTAAAGGGGGACAGGTTAATCAGCCCCAGCATTTT	CAWSKGGQVNQPQHF
TRBV18	TRBJ2-1	-	15	TRBD2	TGTGCCAGCTCACCACCCGAGGGGAGGGATAATGAGCAGTTCTTC	CASSPPEGRDNEQFF
TRBV28	TRBJ1-1	-	15	-	TGTGCCAGCAGTTTTCCCAGCCAGGTCGGGACTGAAGCTTTCTTT	CASSFPSQVGTEAFF
TRBV28	TRBJ2-1	once	19	TRBD2	TGTGCCAGCAGTCAGGGACTAGCGGGGGGCCCCTCAAAATACAATGAGCAGTTCTTC	CASSQGLAGGPSKYNEQFF
TRBV6-6	TRBJ1-1	-	14	-	TGTGCCAGCAGTTATCAGGGAGGGAGCACTGAAGCTTTCTTT	CASSYQGGSTEAFF
TRBV29-1	TRBJ1-2	-	14	TRBD1	TGCAGCGTTGACCCTCAGGGGGCCCCTCATGGCTACACCTTC	CSVDPQGAPHGYTF
TRBV6-1	TRBJ2-1	-	14	TRBD1	TGTGCCAGCAGGCCGGGACAGGGGGCGGATGAGCAGTTCTTC	CASRPGQGADEQFF
TRBV11-2	TRBJ1-4	-	14	-	TGTGCCAGCGGGACGTGGGGGAACAATGAAAAACTGTTTTTT	CASGTWGNNEKLFF
TRBV28	TRBJ2-1	-	15	TRBD2	TGTGCCAGCAGTTTAGTAGCGGGGCTTTACAATGAGCAGTTCTTC	CASSLVAGLYNEQFF
TRBV15	TRBJ1-5	once	15	-	TGTGCCACCGCCCCAGAAACCTATAGCAATCAGCCCCAGCATTTT	CATAPETYSNQPQHF
TRBV5-6	TRBJ2-7	-	15	-	TGTGCCAGCAGCCAACAGGGCCCTAGTAACTACGAGCAGTACTTC	CASSQQGPSNYEQYF
TRBV4-1	TRBJ2-7	-	15	-	TGCGCCAGCAGCCAAGATTGGTCCGGGGCGGGCGAGCAGTACTTC	CASSQDWSGAGEQYF
TRBV6-4	TRBJ2-1	-	17	TRBD2	TGTGCCAGCAGTGACTCCTGGAATAGCGGGGGTTACAATGAGCAGTTCTTC	CASSDSWNSGGYNEQFF
TRBV5-1	TRBJ1-2	-	17	-	TGCGCCAGCAGCTTGGATCCGACAACCCTTACCAACTATGGCTACACCTTC	CASSLDPTTLTNYGYTF
TRBV5-4	TRBJ1-6	once	15	-	TGTGCCAGCAGCTTGGTTGGGGGGGACGGTTCACCCCTCCACTTT	CASSLVGGDGSPLHF
TRBV5-1	TRBJ1-4	-	15	-	TGCGCCAGCAGCCGGGGGGCACTCACTAATGAAAAACTGTTTTTT	CASSRGALTNEKLFF
TRBV19	TRBJ2-2	once	16	TRBD1	TGTGCCAGTAGTATGGTGGGACAGGGAGGGACCGGGGAGCTGTTTTTT	CASSMVGQGGTGELFF
TRBV6-4	TRBJ1-6	-	15	-	TGTGCCAGCAGAGCACTCGCACGGGACAATTCACCCCTCCACTTT	CASRALARDNSPLHF
TRBV6-5	TRBJ1-3	-	12	TRBD1	TGTGCCAGCAGGGACAGGGGAAACACCATATATTTT	CASRDRGNTIYF
TRBV20-1	TRBJ2-1	-	11	-	TGCAGTGCTAGCCTCGGAAGTGAGCAGTTCTTC	CSASLGSEQFF
TRBV30	TRBJ2-7	-	11	-	TGTGCCTGGAGTGTCTACTACGAGCAGTACTTC	CAWSVYYEQYF
TRBV7-9	TRBJ1-4	-	14	TRBD1	TGTGCCAGCAGCTTGGGACAGGATAATGAAAAACTGTTTTTT	CASSLGQDNEKLFF
TRBV7-3	TRBJ2-5	-	13	-	TGTGCCAGCAGCTGGGGGTGGGAGGAGACCCAGTACTTC	CASSWGWEETQYF
TRBV5-1	TRBJ1-5	-	16	-	TGCGCCAGCAGCTTGGTTGCCTCGGGGGGCAATCAGCCCCAGCATTTT	CASSLVASGGNQPQHF